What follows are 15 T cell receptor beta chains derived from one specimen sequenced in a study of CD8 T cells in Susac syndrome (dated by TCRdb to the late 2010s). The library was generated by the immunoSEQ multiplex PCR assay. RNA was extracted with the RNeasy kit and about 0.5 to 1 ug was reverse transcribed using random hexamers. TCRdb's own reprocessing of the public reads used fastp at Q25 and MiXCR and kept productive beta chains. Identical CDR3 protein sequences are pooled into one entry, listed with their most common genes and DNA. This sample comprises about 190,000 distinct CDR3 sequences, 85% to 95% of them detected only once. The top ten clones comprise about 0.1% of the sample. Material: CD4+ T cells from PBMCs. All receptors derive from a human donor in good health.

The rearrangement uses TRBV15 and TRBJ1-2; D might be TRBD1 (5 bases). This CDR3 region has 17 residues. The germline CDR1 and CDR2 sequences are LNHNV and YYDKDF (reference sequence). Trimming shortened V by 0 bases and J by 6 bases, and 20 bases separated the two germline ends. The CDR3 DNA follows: TGTGCCACCAGCAGAGATCCCAAAGGCAGGGTTGATAATGGCTACACCTTC. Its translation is CATSRDPKGRVDNGYTF.

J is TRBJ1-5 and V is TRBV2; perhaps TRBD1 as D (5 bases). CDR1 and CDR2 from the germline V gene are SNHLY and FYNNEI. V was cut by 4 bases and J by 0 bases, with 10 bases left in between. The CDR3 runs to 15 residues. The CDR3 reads CASSGLGRSNQPQHF. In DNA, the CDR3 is TGTGCCAGCAGTGGATTGGGACGTAGCAATCAGCCCCAGCATTTT.

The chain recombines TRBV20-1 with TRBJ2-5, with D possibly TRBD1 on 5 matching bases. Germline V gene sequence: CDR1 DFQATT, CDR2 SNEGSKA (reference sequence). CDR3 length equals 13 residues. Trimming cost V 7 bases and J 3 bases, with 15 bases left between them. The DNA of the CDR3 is TGCAGTGGCGCAGACAGACTGAAAGAGACCCAGTACTTC. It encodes CSGADRLKETQYF.

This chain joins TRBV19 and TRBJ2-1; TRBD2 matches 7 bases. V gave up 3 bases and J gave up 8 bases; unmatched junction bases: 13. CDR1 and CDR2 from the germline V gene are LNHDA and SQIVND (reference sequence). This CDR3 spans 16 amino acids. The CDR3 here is CASSIGGGSSLDEQFF. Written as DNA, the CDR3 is TGTGCCAGTAGTATTGGGGGGGGTTCCTCCCTCGATGAGCAGTTCTTC. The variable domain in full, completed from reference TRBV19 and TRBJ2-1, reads DGGITQSPKYLFRKEGQNVTLSCEQNLNHDAMYWYRQDPGQGLRLIYYSQIVNDFQKGDIAEGYSVSREKKESFPLTVTSAQKNPTAFYLCASSIGGGSSLDEQFFGPGTRLTVL.

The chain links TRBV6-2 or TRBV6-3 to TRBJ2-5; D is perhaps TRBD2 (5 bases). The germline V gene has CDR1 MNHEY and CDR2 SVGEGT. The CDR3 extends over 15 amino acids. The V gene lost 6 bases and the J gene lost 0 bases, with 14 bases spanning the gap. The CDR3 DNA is TGTGCCAGCAGCGACCCAGCGGCGTACCAAGAGACCCAGTACTTC. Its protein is CASSDPAAYQETQYF.

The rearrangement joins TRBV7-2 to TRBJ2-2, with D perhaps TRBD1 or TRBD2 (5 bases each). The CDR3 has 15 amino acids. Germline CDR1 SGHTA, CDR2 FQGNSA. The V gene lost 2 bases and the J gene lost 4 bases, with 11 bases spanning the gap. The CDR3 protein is CASSLSAGSTGELFF. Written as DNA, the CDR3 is TGTGCCAGCAGCTTATCCGCAGGGAGCACCGGGGAGCTGTTTTTT.

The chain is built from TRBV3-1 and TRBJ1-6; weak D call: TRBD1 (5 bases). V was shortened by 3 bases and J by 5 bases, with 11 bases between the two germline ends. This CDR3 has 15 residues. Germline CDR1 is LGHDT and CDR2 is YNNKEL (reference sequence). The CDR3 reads CASSQGTFNNSPLHF. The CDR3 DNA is TGTGCCAGCAGCCAGGGGACGTTCAATAATTCACCCCTCCACTTT.

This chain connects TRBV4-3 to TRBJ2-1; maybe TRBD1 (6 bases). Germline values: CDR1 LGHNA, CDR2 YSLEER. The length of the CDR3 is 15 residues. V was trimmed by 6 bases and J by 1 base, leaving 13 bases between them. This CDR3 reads CASSPDSMSYNEQFF. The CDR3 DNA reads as TGCGCCAGCAGTCCGGACAGTATGTCCTACAATGAGCAGTTCTTC.

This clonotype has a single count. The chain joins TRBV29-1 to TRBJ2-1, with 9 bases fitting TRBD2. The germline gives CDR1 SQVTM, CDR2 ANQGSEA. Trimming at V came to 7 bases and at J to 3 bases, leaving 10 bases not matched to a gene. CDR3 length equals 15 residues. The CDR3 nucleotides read TGCAGCGCCGCAGGTCTAGCGGGGCACTACAATGAGCAGTTCTTC. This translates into CSAAGLAGHYNEQFF.

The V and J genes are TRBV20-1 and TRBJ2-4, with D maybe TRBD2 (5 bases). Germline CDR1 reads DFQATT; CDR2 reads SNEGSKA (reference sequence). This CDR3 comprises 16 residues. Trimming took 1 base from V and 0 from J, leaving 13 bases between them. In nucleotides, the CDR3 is TGCAGTGCTAGAGCAGGAGGAGCACTAGCCAAAAACATTCAGTACTTC. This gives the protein CSARAGGALAKNIQYF.

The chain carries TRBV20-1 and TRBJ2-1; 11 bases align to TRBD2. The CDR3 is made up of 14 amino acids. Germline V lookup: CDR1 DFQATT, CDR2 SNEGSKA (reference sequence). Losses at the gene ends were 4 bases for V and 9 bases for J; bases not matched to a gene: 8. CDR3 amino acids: CSATGQLAGGEQFF. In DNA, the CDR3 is TGCAGTGCTACGGGGCAGCTAGCGGGGGGTGAGCAGTTCTTC.

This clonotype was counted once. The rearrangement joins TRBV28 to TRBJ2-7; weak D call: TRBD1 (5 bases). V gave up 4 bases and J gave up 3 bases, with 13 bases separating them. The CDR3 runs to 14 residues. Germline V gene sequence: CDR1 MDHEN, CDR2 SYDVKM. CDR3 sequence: CASSSPTVSYEQYV. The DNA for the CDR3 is TGTGCCAGCAGTTCTCCGACAGTGAGCTACGAGCAGTACGTC.

Here the CDR3 reads CASSLVVGGGANEQFF. DNA of the CDR3: TGCGCCAGCAGCTTGGTTGTGGGCGGGGGGGCCAATGAGCAGTTCTTC. The gene calls are TRBV5-1 and TRBJ2-1, with 9 bases fitting TRBD2. In germline, CDR1 is SGHRS, CDR2 YFSETQ. With 0 bases clipped from V and 6 bases from J, the junction kept 7 bases outside the gene matches. This CDR3 has 16 residues. Full variable domain (remainder filled in from reference TRBV5-1 and TRBJ2-1): KAGVTQTPRYLIKTRGQQVTLSCSPISGHRSVSWYQQTPGQGLQFLFEYFSETQRNKGNFPGRFSGRQFSNSRSEMNVSTLELGDSALYLCASSLVVGGGANEQFFGPGTRLTVL.

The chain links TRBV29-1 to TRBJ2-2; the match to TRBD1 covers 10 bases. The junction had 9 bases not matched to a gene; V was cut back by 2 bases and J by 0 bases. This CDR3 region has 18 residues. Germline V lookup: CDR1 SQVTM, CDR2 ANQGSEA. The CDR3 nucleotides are TGCAGCGTTGAACCCCCCCTCGGGACAGGGGCGAACACCGGGGAGCTGTTTTTT. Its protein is CSVEPPLGTGANTGELFF.

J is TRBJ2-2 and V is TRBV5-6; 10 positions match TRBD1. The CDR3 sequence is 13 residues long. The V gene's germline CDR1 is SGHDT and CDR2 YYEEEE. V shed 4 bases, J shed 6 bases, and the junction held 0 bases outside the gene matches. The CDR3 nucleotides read TGTGCCAGCAGCGGGACAGGGGCCGGGGAGCTGTTTTTT. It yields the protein CASSGTGAGELFF.